This is a list of T cell receptor beta chains from one sample in a study of blood T cell repertoires in COVID-19. Measured with immunoSEQ multiplex PCR; TCRdb has only the in-frame clones, and not every one. This sample has over 50,000 clones, with over 55% found just once. Sequenced input: peripheral blood. All receptors derive from a woman aged 70-85 years with COVID-19, enrolled during active disease. CDR3s include the opening cysteine and the closing phenylalanine or tryptophan. D genes are given only for firm matches. The size entry is marked missing in some rows and otherwise reads once, few, many or a size class.

abundance: NA; j_gene: TRBJ2-1; v_gene: TRBV12-3/TRBV12-4; d_gene: NA; CDR3aa: CASSLVGNEQFF; CDR3nt: TGTGCCAGCAGTTTAGTCGGGAATGAGCAGTTCTTC
abundance: NA; j_gene: TRBJ2-1; v_gene: TRBV2; d_gene: NA; CDR3aa: CASSGQAGLNNEQFF; CDR3nt: TGTGCCAGCAGTGGTCAAGCGGGTCTAAACAATGAGCAGTTCTTC
abundance: NA; j_gene: TRBJ2-5; v_gene: TRBV5-1; d_gene: TRBD2; CDR3aa: CASSSGLAGGTQYF; CDR3nt: TGCGCCAGCAGCTCGGGACTAGCGGGGGGTACCCAGTACTTC
abundance: NA; j_gene: TRBJ1-1; v_gene: TRBV6-5; d_gene: NA; CDR3aa: CASFRRTEGSEAFF; CDR3nt: TGTGCCAGCTTTCGTCGGACGGAGGGCTCAGAAGCTTTCTTT
abundance: NA; j_gene: TRBJ2-5; v_gene: TRBV16; d_gene: TRBD2; CDR3aa: CASSQSGTRGNLQETQYF; CDR3nt: TGTGCCAGCAGCCAAAGCGGGACTAGGGGAAATCTACAAGAGACCCAGTACTTC
abundance: NA; j_gene: TRBJ2-3; v_gene: TRBV29-1; d_gene: NA; CDR3aa: CSVDRGSTDTQYF; CDR3nt: TGCAGCGTTGACAGGGGTAGCACAGATACGCAGTATTTT
abundance: NA; j_gene: TRBJ1-4; v_gene: TRBV18; d_gene: NA; CDR3aa: CASSRAGEKLFF; CDR3nt: TGTGCCAGCTCACGTGCGGGTGAAAAACTGTTTTTT
abundance: NA; j_gene: TRBJ1-5; v_gene: TRBV5-4; d_gene: TRBD1; CDR3aa: CASSLTPGGRDQPQHF; CDR3nt: TGTGCCAGCAGCTTGACCCCAGGGGGACGTGATCAGCCCCAGCATTTT
abundance: NA; j_gene: TRBJ2-3; v_gene: TRBV4-2; d_gene: NA; CDR3aa: CASSQVQRERADTQYF; CDR3nt: TGTGCCAGCAGCCAAGTTCAGAGGGAGCGGGCAGATACGCAGTATTTT
abundance: NA; j_gene: TRBJ2-2; v_gene: TRBV5-1; d_gene: TRBD1; CDR3aa: CASKTKGGANTGELFF; CDR3nt: TGCGCCAGCAAGACGAAAGGGGGCGCTAACACCGGGGAGCTGTTTTTT
abundance: NA; j_gene: TRBJ1-4; v_gene: TRBV4-3; d_gene: NA; CDR3aa: CASSQDKGNGEKLFF; CDR3nt: TGCGCCAGCAGCCAAGATAAGGGGAACGGTGAAAAACTGTTTTTT
abundance: NA; j_gene: TRBJ1-6; v_gene: TRBV27; d_gene: NA; CDR3aa: CASSSGTANNSPLHF; CDR3nt: TGTGCCAGCAGTAGCGGGACGGCCAATAATTCACCCCTCCACTTT
abundance: NA; j_gene: TRBJ2-2; v_gene: TRBV3-1/TRBV3-2; d_gene: NA; CDR3aa: CASSQAAGELFF; CDR3nt: TGTGCCAGCAGCCAAGCGGCCGGGGAGCTGTTTTTT
abundance: NA; j_gene: TRBJ2-1; v_gene: TRBV15; d_gene: NA; CDR3aa: CATSRDSDLVSNEQFF; CDR3nt: TGTGCCACCAGCAGAGATTCTGATTTGGTTAGCAATGAGCAGTTCTTC
abundance: NA; j_gene: TRBJ2-3; v_gene: TRBV28; d_gene: NA; CDR3aa: CASSSFTGGRADTQYF; CDR3nt: TGTGCCAGCAGTTCCTTTACCGGGGGGCGTGCAGATACGCAGTATTTT
abundance: NA; j_gene: TRBJ2-1; v_gene: TRBV7-3; d_gene: TRBD1; CDR3aa: CASSRGQGRYNEQFF; CDR3nt: TGTGCCAGCAGCCGGGGACAGGGGCGCTACAATGAGCAGTTCTTC
abundance: NA; j_gene: TRBJ2-5; v_gene: TRBV24-1; d_gene: NA; CDR3aa: CATSDLRGDDKLVGGTQYF; CDR3nt: TGTGCCACCAGTGATTTGCGTGGTGACGACAAGCTGGTCGGAGGGACCCAGTACTTC
abundance: NA; j_gene: TRBJ2-5; v_gene: TRBV6-5; d_gene: NA; CDR3aa: CASRGLQETQYF; CDR3nt: TGTGCCAGCAGGGGGCTCCAAGAGACCCAGTACTTC
abundance: NA; j_gene: TRBJ1-6; v_gene: TRBV9; d_gene: NA; CDR3aa: CASSAAGSTSPLHF; CDR3nt: TGTGCCAGCAGCGCCGCAGGGTCGACTTCACCCCTCCACTTT
abundance: NA; j_gene: TRBJ1-1; v_gene: TRBV7-2; d_gene: NA; CDR3aa: CASSLGLARGKGPEAFF; CDR3nt: TGTGCCAGCAGCTTAGGGTTGGCACGGGGGAAAGGGCCTGAAGCTTTCTTT
abundance: NA; j_gene: TRBJ1-1; v_gene: TRBV18; d_gene: NA; CDR3aa: CASSPLGVNTEAFF; CDR3nt: TGTGCCAGCTCACCGCTTGGAGTGAACACTGAAGCTTTCTTT
abundance: many; j_gene: TRBJ1-2; v_gene: TRBV6-4; d_gene: NA; CDR3aa: CASSPTAPGQSYGYTF; CDR3nt: TGTGCCAGCAGTCCCACCGCTCCGGGACAATCCTATGGCTACACCTTC
abundance: NA; j_gene: TRBJ2-1; v_gene: TRBV18; d_gene: TRBD1; CDR3aa: CASSPLTGILNEQFF; CDR3nt: TGTGCCAGCTCACCACTGACAGGGATTCTCAATGAGCAGTTCTTC
abundance: NA; j_gene: TRBJ2-3; v_gene: TRBV6-5; d_gene: TRBD1; CDR3aa: CASSYSNRGTDTQYF; CDR3nt: TGTGCCAGCAGTTACTCGAACAGGGGGACAGATACGCAGTATTTT
abundance: NA; j_gene: TRBJ2-3; v_gene: TRBV6-2/TRBV6-3; d_gene: TRBD2; CDR3aa: CASSTGTSGRDTQYF; CDR3nt: TGTGCCAGCAGTACCGGGACTAGCGGGAGAGATACGCAGTATTTT
abundance: NA; j_gene: TRBJ1-5; v_gene: TRBV4-1; d_gene: TRBD1; CDR3aa: CASSQVPWTGRSNQPQHF; CDR3nt: TGCGCCAGCAGCCAAGTCCCCTGGACAGGGCGTAGCAATCAGCCCCAGCATTTT
abundance: NA; j_gene: TRBJ1-3; v_gene: TRBV11-3; d_gene: NA; CDR3aa: CASSLGLDSEGNTIYF; CDR3nt: TGTGCCAGCAGCTTAGGATTGGACTCGGAAGGAAACACCATATATTTT
abundance: few; j_gene: TRBJ2-3; v_gene: TRBV5-6; d_gene: NA; CDR3aa: CASRTTGNTDTQYF; CDR3nt: TGTGCCAGCAGGACGACAGGTAACACAGATACGCAGTATTTT